This T cell receptor (beta chain) was found in a study of blood T cell repertoires in COVID-19. Study-wide background: The analysed material was cDNA or gDNA that came from T cells, B-cell-depleted T cells, or PBMCs.

The CDR3 is 16 residues long. Germline V gene lookup returns CDR1 SGHDN and CDR2 FVKESK. The V gene lost 0 bases and the J gene lost 5 bases, with 14 bases spanning the gap. In the original processing: Nucleated cell counts were estimated from reference gene primer amplification. Sequenced by immunoSEQ multiplex PCR; TCRdb stores in-frame clones only, minus some. V and J calls and clone size are copied from that table; D and trimming were computed from the DNA. The sample consists of 140,000 to 150,000 clones, approximately 88% of them appearing once. The receptor was isolated from a man in his 70s with acute or convalescent COVID-19. Sample: peripheral blood. This chain connects TRBV14 to TRBJ1-5; no definite D call. In DNA, the CDR3 is TGTGCCAGCAGCCAAGATCCATGGGGAGTGGATCAGCCCCAGCATTTT. This codes for CASSQDPWGVDQPQHF.